Below are 26 T cell receptor beta chains sequenced from a single sample in a study of blood T cell repertoires in COVID-19. Method: immunoSEQ multiplex PCR; TCRdb's copy keeps in-frame clones and lacks some. This table has some 340,000 clones, around nine tenths appearing once. Sample: PBMCs or T cells enriched from blood (not recorded which). All receptors come from a woman aged 25 to 39 who had been exposed to COVID-19.

This chain uses TRBV6-4 with TRBJ1-2; 7 bases match TRBD1. The germline V gene encodes CDR1 MRHNA and CDR2 SNTAGT. Trimming removed 5 bases from V and 11 bases from J; junction bases left unmatched: 8. CDR3 size: 12 residues. The CDR3 sequence: CASSQQGNRYTF. The CDR3 nucleotides are TGTGCCAGCAGTCAACAGGGGAACCGGTACACCTTC.

The V gene is TRBV6-6, the J gene TRBJ1-2; D gene unclear. V gave up 4 bases and J gave up 0 bases, with 12 bases separating them. The germline gives CDR1 MNHNY, CDR2 SVGAGI (reference sequence). This CDR3 has 15 amino acids. The CDR3 spells CASSFFGGPNYGYTF. CDR3 nucleotide sequence: TGTGCCAGCAGTTTTTTTGGAGGGCCTAACTATGGCTACACCTTC.

Concerning this clone itself: At one of its ends the junction is not consistent with the germline gene, which may arise from a read error. This rearrangement joins TRBV2 to TRBJ1-5; 7 bases line up with TRBD1. This CDR3 contains 13 residues. The germline V gene has CDR1 SNHLY and CDR2 FYNNEI. The CDR3 nucleotides are TGTGCCAGCACAGGGGGAAACAATCATCCCCAGCATTTT. This sequence encodes CASTGGNNHPQHF.

The V call is TRBV4-3, the J call TRBJ2-1, with 8 bases lining up with TRBD2. Trimming removed 0 bases from V and 3 bases from J; junction bases left unmatched: 10. CDR1 and CDR2 (germline): LGHNA, YSLEER. This CDR3 comprises 18 residues. The DNA of the CDR3 is TGCGCCAGCAGCCAAGATTCCCCGGGGGGGCCCATCTACAATGAGCAGTTCTTC. Its translation is CASSQDSPGGPIYNEQFF.

The chain combines TRBV14 with TRBJ1-2; D is possibly TRBD1 (5 bases). The CDR3 has 15 amino acids. V lost 4 bases and J lost 5, with 17 bases in between. Germline loops: CDR1 SGHDN, CDR2 FVKESK. DNA of the CDR3: TGTGCCAGCAGCCCGACCATAACAGGTTCATATGGCTACACCTTC. This encodes CASSPTITGSYGYTF.

The J gene is TRBJ2-5, the V gene TRBV7-2; D is unresolved. This CDR3 contains 14 residues. V was clipped by 3 bases and J by 1 base, with 9 bases between them. CDR1 and CDR2 from the germline V gene are SGHTA and FQGNSA. CDR3 amino acids: CASSFSVLQETQYF. CDR3 nucleotides: TGTGCCAGCAGCTTCTCAGTTCTCCAAGAGACCCAGTACTTC.

Written as DNA, the CDR3 is TGTGCCAGCAGCTTGGTTTGGGCAGGCGCTACTAATGAAAAACTGTTTTTT. It is translated as CASSLVWAGATNEKLFF. The V and J genes are TRBV5-6 and TRBJ1-4; no definite D call. V was clipped by 0 bases and J by 2 bases, with 14 bases between them. This CDR3 spans 17 amino acids. Per germline, CDR1 SGHDT and CDR2 YYEEEE. The full variable domain, completed using reference TRBV5-6 and TRBJ1-4, is DAGVTQSPTHLIKTRGQQVTLRCSPKSGHDTVSWYQQALGQGPQFIFQYYEEEERQRGNFPDRFSGHQFPNYSSELNVNALLLGDSALYLCASSLVWAGATNEKLFFGSGTQLSVL.

The chain combines TRBV11-2 with TRBJ1-3; possibly TRBD1 for D (5 bases). Germline CDR1 reads SGHAT; CDR2 reads FQNNGV. CDR3 length: 13 amino acids. Trimming pared 1 base from V and 6 bases from J, leaving 7 bases between. CDR3 in amino acids: CASSLGGENTIYF. DNA for the CDR3: TGTGCCAGCAGCTTAGGGGGGGAAAACACCATATATTTT.

The chain carries TRBV2 and TRBJ1-2, with 7 bases lining up with TRBD1. The CDR3 spans 13 residues. Germline lookup yields CDR1 SNHLY and CDR2 FYNNEI. V lost 5 bases to trimming and J lost 4 bases; unmatched junction nucleotides: 4. The CDR3 DNA reads TGTGCCAGCAGTTTGGACAGGACCTATGGCTACACCTTC. Its protein product is CASSLDRTYGYTF.

The rearrangement uses TRBV6-5 and TRBJ1-2, with 9 bases lining up with TRBD1. The CDR3 has 13 amino acids. The germline V gene encodes CDR1 MNHEY and CDR2 SVGAGI. The ends lost 6 bases at V and 3 bases at J; junction bases unmatched: 2. DNA for the CDR3: TGTGCCAGCAGCAGACAGGGGGACTATGGCTACACCTTC. Translated, it gives CASSRQGDYGYTF.

The gene calls are TRBV3-1 (or the pseudogene TRBV3-2) and TRBJ1-4, with D possibly being TRBD1 (5 bases). Trimming pared 6 bases from V and 2 bases from J, leaving 19 bases between. CDR1 and CDR2 (germline): LGHDT, YNNKEL (reference sequence). This CDR3 region has 17 residues. The CDR3 DNA sequence: TGTGCCAGCAGTTTAAGTCTCAGGGCGAGGACTAATGAAAAACTGTTTTTT. Protein: CASSLSLRARTNEKLFF.

This chain connects TRBV5-5 to TRBJ2-5; 13 nucleotides agree with TRBD2. The CDR3 runs to 17 residues. The J segment lost 2 bases and the V segment lost 4 bases, leaving 8 bases of the junction unmatched. Germline loops: CDR1 SGHKS, CDR2 YYEKEE (reference sequence). The DNA of the CDR3 is TGTGCCAGCAGCAGTGGACTAGCGGGGGTTATGCAAGAGACCCAGTACTTC. Protein sequence: CASSSGLAGVMQETQYF.

This chain connects TRBV9 to TRBJ1-2; D gene ambiguous. With 2 bases removed from V and 8 bases from J, the gap between germline ends came to 13 bases. Germline V gene data show CDR1 as SGDLS and CDR2 as YYNGEE. The CDR3 consists of 13 residues. CDR3 sequence reads: CASSVSGGRGYTF. CDR3 DNA sequence: TGTGCCAGCAGCGTGTCGGGAGGTAGGGGCTACACCTTC.

As regards this clone: The sample has other DNA sequences that encode this CDR3 too. The rearrangement uses TRBV5-5 and TRBJ1-2; 9 bases fit TRBD1. The ends lost 3 bases at V and 2 bases at J; junction bases unmatched: 5. The CDR3 sequence is 15 residues long. Germline assignment: CDR1 SGHKS and CDR2 YYEKEE (reference sequence). CDR3 nucleotide sequence: TGTGCCAGCAGCTGGGGACAGGGCGTAAACTATGGCTACACCTTC. Translation gives CASSWGQGVNYGYTF.

The V and J genes are TRBV19 and TRBJ1-5; D is unclear. The V and J ends lost 6 bases and 2 bases respectively, with 14 bases between them. CDR3 length: 15 residues. Germline CDR1 and CDR2: LNHDA and SQIVND (reference sequence). CDR3 nucleotides: TGTGCCAGTAGCCCCGGGTCGGTGGGCAATCAGCCCCAGCATTTT. It codes for CASSPGSVGNQPQHF.

The chain uses TRBV19 and TRBJ1-4, with 7 bases matching TRBD1. Germline V gives CDR1 LNHDA, CDR2 SQIVND (reference sequence). This CDR3 contains 16 residues. V was pared by 5 bases and J by 4 bases, with 10 bases of the junction left unmatched. CDR3 sequence (DNA): TGTGCCAGTAGTCCACAGGGGACCTTTGGTAATGAAAAACTGTTTTTT. It codes for CASSPQGTFGNEKLFF.

This chain uses TRBV18 with TRBJ1-4; TRBD1 agrees at 8 bases. The trim removed 5 bases at V and 8 bases at J, leaving 13 bases unmatched. This CDR3 contains 16 residues. Germline V gene sequence: CDR1 KGHSH, CDR2 LQKENI. As DNA, the CDR3 is TGTGCCAGCTCAGCATCAAATAGGACAGGGAGGGAAAAACTGTTTTTT. This encodes CASSASNRTGREKLFF.

The chain recombines TRBV10-3 with TRBJ1-2, with 7 positions matching TRBD1. Germline CDR1 reads ENHRY; CDR2 reads SYGVKD. The CDR3 spans 15 residues. The V gene end was trimmed by 4 bases and the J gene end by 2 bases; junction bases not matched to a gene: 7. Here the CDR3 reads CAISARQGANYGYTF. CDR3 nucleotides: TGTGCCATCAGTGCTAGACAGGGAGCGAACTATGGCTACACCTTC.

The chain combines TRBV28 with TRBJ1-6, with D unclear. The CDR3 is 14 amino acids. From germline, CDR1 is MDHEN and CDR2 SYDVKM. V lost 5 bases and J 4 bases, leaving 9 bases between the germline ends. DNA of the CDR3: TGTGCCAGCAGTCCGGCGGGTTATAATTCACCCCTCCACTTT. Its translation is CASSPAGYNSPLHF.

The chain is built from TRBV5-1 and TRBJ2-1; D remains ambiguous. This CDR3 is built from 14 residues. The V gene's germline CDR1 is SGHRS and CDR2 YFSETQ. The V end was cut by 2 bases, the J end by 3 bases, with 9 bases between. Here the CDR3 DNA reads TGCGCCAGCAGCTTAGCTTCCGACTACAATGAGCAGTTCTTC. This encodes CASSLASDYNEQFF.

The genes are TRBV6-4 and TRBJ2-3, with D tentatively TRBD2 (7 bases). Trimming removed 0 bases at V and 5 bases at J, with 27 bases between. The germline V gene has CDR1 MRHNA and CDR2 SNTAGT. The CDR3 runs to 20 residues. The CDR3 DNA sequence: TGTGCCAGCAGTGACTCCAGTGGGGGGGCGAGCACCGGTTCGGGAGATACGCAGTATTTT. Translated: CASSDSSGGASTGSGDTQYF.

V usage is TRBV2 and J usage is TRBJ1-1, with D maybe TRBD1 (5 bases). The CDR3 covers 16 residues. Trimming stripped 0 bases from V and 1 base from J, with 12 bases between. Looked up from germline, CDR1 is SNHLY and CDR2 is FYNNEI. The CDR3 sequence: CASSEARTPANTEAFF. CDR3 nucleotide sequence: TGTGCCAGCAGTGAAGCCCGGACACCCGCGAACACTGAAGCTTTCTTT.

The chain combines TRBV5-1 with TRBJ2-1; D might be TRBD1 (6 bases). The CDR3 consists of 15 residues. The V gene lost 4 bases and the J gene lost 1 base, with 12 bases spanning the gap. Looked up from germline, CDR1 is SGHRS and CDR2 is YFSETQ. The CDR3 here is CASSPEGGSYNEQFF. CDR3 coding DNA: TGCGCCAGCAGCCCCGAAGGGGGTTCCTACAATGAGCAGTTCTTC.

This clone was seen repeatedly, ten times or more. V gene TRBV4-3 combines with J gene TRBJ1-4, with a possible D match to TRBD1 (5 bases). The V and J ends lost 0 bases and 7 bases respectively, with 12 bases between them. Per germline, CDR1 LGHNA and CDR2 YSLEER. This CDR3 contains 15 residues. Here the CDR3 DNA reads TGCGCCAGCAGCCAAGATCGACAGATAGTTGAAAAACTGTTTTTT. Protein product: CASSQDRQIVEKLFF.

The rearrangement uses TRBV7-9 and TRBJ2-5, with TRBD1 matching over 8 bases. The CDR3 is 15 amino acids. V gave up 6 bases and J gave up 5 bases; unmatched junction bases: 11. Germline-derived CDR1 and CDR2 are SEHNR and FQNEAQ (reference sequence). This CDR3 reads CASSLGAGGRETQYF. The DNA for the CDR3 is TGTGCCAGCAGTCTCGGCGCAGGGGGCCGGGAGACCCAGTACTTC.

The V call is TRBV7-9, the J call TRBJ1-2; D ambiguous. This CDR3 spans 15 amino acids. Germline V CDR1 and CDR2: SEHNR, FQNEAQ (reference sequence). The V gene lost 5 bases and the J gene lost 8 bases, with 21 bases spanning the gap. The CDR3 DNA is TGTGCCAGCAGCCCTCCCGGCGGGCTTGAAACGGGCTACACCTTC. It yields the protein CASSPPGGLETGYTF.